This T cell receptor (beta chain) originates from a study of T-cell memory formation after mild COVID-19. Study findings and constraints: Clones shrinking from day 15 to 85 showed even CD4/CD8 mixes; later expanders tilted CD4+. Most CD4+ clones that shrank were in CM and EM, while CD8+ ones turned up in EMRA.

TCRdb independently ran MiXCR on the 5' RACE reads; one entry per CDR3 protein. Of under 650,000 distinct CDR3 sequences in the sample, more than 15% were seen once. On this clonotype itself: The antigen is not known.

Germline CDR1 is SNHLY and CDR2 is FYNNEI. CDR3 length equals 11 residues. Sequences were obtained from PBMCs or a T cell subset sorted from them (not recorded which). The TCR sequence derives from an adult woman who had mild COVID-19 (a few samples of this study predate the infection). Cell type and time point are not known. This sequence joins TRBV2 and TRBJ1-1; TRBD1 might be the D (5 bases). The CDR3, as DNA: TGTGTCTCCCCTGGGGCCACTGAAGCTTTCTTT. Amino acids: CVSPGATEAFF.